The 5 T cell receptor beta chains below come from one sample, sequenced in a study of T cells in Graves' hyperthyroidism and ophthalmopathy (dated by TCRdb to about 2019). Libraries were constructed by multiplex PCR. TCRdb shows the sequencer as Illumina HiSeq 2000. TCR beta CDR3 regions were amplified from RNA transcripts. The first round of RT-PCR for the TCR CDR3 was performed with the HTBI primer set and the Qiagen OneStep RT-PCR kit. TCRdb reprocessed the public reads (quality trimming at Q25 with fastp, clone calling with MiXCR) and kept in-frame beta chains. Entries are consolidated by CDR3 protein sequence, retaining the most common genes and DNA. This sample comprises about 400,000 distinct CDR3 sequences, about 13% of them detected only once. Less than 10% of the sample goes to the ten largest clones. The material sequenced was blood. These receptors originate from a woman aged 18-29 years with Graves' hyperthyroidism.

The table lists this clonotype with many counts. This chain connects TRBV7-2 to TRBJ2-7, with 11 positions matching TRBD2. The germline V gene encodes CDR1 SGHTA and CDR2 FQGNSA. The CDR3 runs 14 residues. The V gene end was trimmed by 8 bases and the J gene end by 3 bases; junction bases not matched to a gene: 6. CDR3 DNA: TGTGCCAGCGGACTAACTAGCGGGAGCTACGAGCAGTACTTC. This codes for CASGLTSGSYEQYF.

There are many counts of this clonotype. The V call is TRBV5-1, the J call TRBJ2-5; 8 bases line up with TRBD1. Trimming cost V 0 bases and J 1 base; bases outside gene matches: 5. The CDR3 sequence is 16 residues long. Per germline, CDR1 SGHRS and CDR2 YFSETQ. The CDR3 DNA follows: TGCGCCAGCAGCTTGGGAGGGACAGGACCCCAAGAGACCCAGTACTTC. Translated, it gives CASSLGGTGPQETQYF.

The sample holds many counts of this clonotype. The chain employs TRBV6-1 and TRBJ2-7, with D tentatively TRBD1 (5 bases). The V and J ends lost 2 bases and 3 bases respectively, with 11 bases between them. This CDR3 is 14 amino acids long. From germline, CDR1 is MNHNS and CDR2 SASEGT. The CDR3 coding sequence is TGTGCCAGCAGTGAAATAGAAGGGGTCTACGAGCAGTACTTC. It encodes CASSEIEGVYEQYF.

This clonotype was detected ten times or more. The genes are TRBV2 and TRBJ1-1; no clear D. Germline CDR1 is SNHLY and CDR2 is FYNNEI. The V and J ends lost 7 bases and 1 base respectively, with 13 bases between them. The CDR3 is made up of 14 amino acids. CDR3 coding DNA: TGTGCCAGCACAAGGGAGATCGCGAACACTGAAGCTTTCTTT. Its translation is CASTREIANTEAFF.

This clonotype was recorded many times. This rearrangement joins TRBV9 to TRBJ2-3; either TRBD1 or TRBD2 may supply D (5 bases each). The CDR3 loop spans 15 amino acids. Germline values: CDR1 SGDLS, CDR2 YYNGEE. With 0 bases removed from V and 2 bases from J, the gap between germline ends came to 10 bases. CDR3 residues: CASSVGQRATDTQYF. The CDR3 DNA reads as TGTGCCAGCAGCGTAGGACAGAGGGCCACAGATACGCAGTATTTT. Full variable domain (outside the CDR3, taken from reference TRBV9 and TRBJ2-3): DSGVTQTPKHLITATGQRVTLRCSPRSGDLSVYWYQQSLDQGLQFLIQYYNGEERAKGNILERFSAQQFPDLHSELNLSSLELGDSALYFCASSVGQRATDTQYFGPGTRLTVL.